The clone carrying this TCR beta chain came up once. Germline V gene lookup returns CDR1 SGDLS and CDR2 YYNGEE. Germline trimming cut 0 bases from V and 4 bases from J; bases unmatched to any gene: 3. The CDR3 totals 14 residues. Sequenced by immunoSEQ multiplex PCR; TCRdb stores in-frame clones only, minus some. The sample lists 200,000 to 250,000 clones, about 86% occurring once. Recruits, aged roughly 18 to 95 years, lived in 20 to 30 US areas. Categorization into cohorts depended on clinical history that participants reported. The data stem from a study of blood T cell repertoires in COVID-19. Whole-study context: COVID-19 samples from acute and convalescent phases originated in the United States, Italy and Spain. Sources were T cells, B-cell-depleted T cells, or PBMCs; the material itself was cDNA or gDNA.

Sequencing was carried out using PBMCs or T cells enriched from blood (not recorded which). The chain is built from TRBV9 and TRBJ2-7, with 8 bases matching TRBD2. The sequence was obtained from a woman aged 45-65 years with acute COVID-19. CDR3 DNA sequence: TGTGCCAGCAGCGTAGCGGGGGGGCCTTACGAGCAGTACTTC. This codes for CASSVAGGPYEQYF. The full variable domain, completed using reference TRBV9 and TRBJ2-7, is DSGVTQTPKHLITATGQRVTLRCSPRSGDLSVYWYQQSLDQGLQFLIQYYNGEERAKGNILERFSAQQFPDLHSELNLSSLELGDSALYFCASSVAGGPYEQYFGPGTRLTVT.